This T cell receptor (beta chain) was recovered during a study of regulatory T cells in long-lasting Graves disease. Study details: It was over 5 years of antithyroid drugs, with positive TSH receptor antibodies, that meant persistent Graves' disease. Study-wide points: The number of shared public clonotypes was higher in persistent patients (approximately 2,600) than new patients (approximately 1,000). Newly diagnosed patients had higher TCR diversity than persistent Graves' patients did.

The sample's time point: persistent/refractory GD, antithyroid drugs over 5 years with positive TRAb. Scientists built the TCR library using RNA that was extracted from PBMCs. Looked up from germline, CDR1 is SGHTA and CDR2 is FQGNSA. Trimming stripped 5 bases from V and 1 base from J, with 9 bases between. This CDR3 has 13 amino acids. This clonotype showed up many times. What it recognizes is unknown. Arm-PCR of CDR3 regions and iRepertoire HTBI primers were the basis on which TCR beta libraries were built. TCRdb itself ran the multiplex PCR reads through MiXCR, one entry per CDR3 protein. This table holds 400,000 to 500,000 distinct CDR3 sequences, around a fifth found once.

This sample comprised peripheral blood mononuclear cells (PBMCs), obtained when the disease was refractory, from a patient treated with antithyroid drugs. The V and J genes are TRBV7-2 and TRBJ2-7; D gene uncertain. The receptor was derived from a female donor with Graves disease. The CDR3 region is CASSPSTSYEQYF. The DNA for the CDR3 is TGTGCCAGCAGCCCCTCGACTTCCTACGAGCAGTACTTC.